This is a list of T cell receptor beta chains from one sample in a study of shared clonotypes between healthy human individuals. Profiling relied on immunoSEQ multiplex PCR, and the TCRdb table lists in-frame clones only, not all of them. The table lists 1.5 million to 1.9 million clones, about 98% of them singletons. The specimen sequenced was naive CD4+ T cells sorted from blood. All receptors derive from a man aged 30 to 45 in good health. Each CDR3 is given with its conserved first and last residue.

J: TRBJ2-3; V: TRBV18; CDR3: CASSPSGTDTQYF
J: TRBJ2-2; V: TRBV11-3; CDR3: CASSFLAEGTGELFF
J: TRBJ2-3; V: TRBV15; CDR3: CATIEGREQRTDTQYF
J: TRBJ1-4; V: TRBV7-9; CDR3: CASTRQGVNEKLFF
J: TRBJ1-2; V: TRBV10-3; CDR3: CAITSGTPRETYGYTF
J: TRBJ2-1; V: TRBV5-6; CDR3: CASRLRITSGSYNEQFF
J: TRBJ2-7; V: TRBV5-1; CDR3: CASSLSGQGKNYEQYF
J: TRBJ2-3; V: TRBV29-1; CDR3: CSVISTDTQYF
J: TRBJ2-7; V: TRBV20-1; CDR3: CSAGDSYEQYF
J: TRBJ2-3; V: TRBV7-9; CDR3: CASSLAAGGTVVDTQYF
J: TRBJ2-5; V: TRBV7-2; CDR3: CASSFVGRQETQYF
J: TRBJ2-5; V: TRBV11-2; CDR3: CASSLDRGGQETQYF
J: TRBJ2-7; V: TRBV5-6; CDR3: CASSLGRNEQYF
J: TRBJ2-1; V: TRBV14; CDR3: CASSQFSAGGAPRQFF
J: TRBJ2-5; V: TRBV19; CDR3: CASSEIAGTGETQYF
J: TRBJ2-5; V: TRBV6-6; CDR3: CASSFFSPGRQETQYF
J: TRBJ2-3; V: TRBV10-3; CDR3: CAISPTGTSGRSTDTQYF
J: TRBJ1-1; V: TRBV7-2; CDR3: CASSLAHSPWNTEAFF
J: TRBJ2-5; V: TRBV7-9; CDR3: CASSLRVGISQETQYF
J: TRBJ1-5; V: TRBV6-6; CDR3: CASSYRQSNQPQHF
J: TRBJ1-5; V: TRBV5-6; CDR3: CASNLRGGGPQHF
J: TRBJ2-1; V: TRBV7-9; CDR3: CASSFTSGRGNEQFF
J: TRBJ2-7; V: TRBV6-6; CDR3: CASSFPGQGPTYEQYF
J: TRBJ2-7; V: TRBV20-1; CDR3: CSASGSEQYF
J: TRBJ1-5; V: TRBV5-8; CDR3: CASSLDSFWQPQHF
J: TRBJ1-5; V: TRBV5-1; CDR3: CASSLVPGNNQPQHF
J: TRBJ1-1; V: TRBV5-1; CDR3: CASSLGSTYTEAFF
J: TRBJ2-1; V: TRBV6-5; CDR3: CASSSLAGVIRSEQFF
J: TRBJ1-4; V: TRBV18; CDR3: CASSPAVGNEKLFF
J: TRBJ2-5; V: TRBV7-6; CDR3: CVSSSKRPQETQYF
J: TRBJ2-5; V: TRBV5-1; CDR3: CASSLEASGTARKETQYF
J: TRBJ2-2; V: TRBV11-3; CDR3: CASSLVLAGEAGELFF
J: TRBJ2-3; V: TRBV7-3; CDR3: CASSPPRSDTQYF
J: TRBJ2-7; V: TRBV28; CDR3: CASSPRGAAYEQYF
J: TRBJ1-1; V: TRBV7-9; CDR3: CASSFDRVVTEAFF
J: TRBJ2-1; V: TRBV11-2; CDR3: CASSLYIRGSSYNEQFF
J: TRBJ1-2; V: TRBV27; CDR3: CASSLGTGAAGYTF
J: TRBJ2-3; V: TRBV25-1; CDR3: CASSWSVDSDTDTQYF
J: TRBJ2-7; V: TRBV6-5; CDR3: CASSYTAGGSYEQYF